This T cell receptor (beta chain) was found in a study of cytomegalovirus exposure and HLA in healthy donors. About the research overall: A prior study identified approximately 110 million unique TCR beta sequences from some 180 million T cells. Study observations and caveats: Previously analyzed data showed that most TCR beta V segments were productive at a frequency of about 87% or about 30%. Cytomegalovirus-associated TCR beta chains were listed, numbering approximately 150.

This PCR relied on a set of 60 Vbeta primers and 13 Jbeta primers. Sequencing used immunoSEQ multiplex PCR; TCRdb keeps in-frame clones, though not all of them. The table shows over 100,000 clones, with about 73% occurring only once. While unrecorded immune exposures were likely, the donors were nominally healthy when sampled. With respect to this clone: Its antigen is unknown.

V lost 0 bases, J lost 6 bases, and 4 bases stayed unmatched. From germline, CDR1 is LGHNA and CDR2 YNFKEQ. This CDR3 region has 15 residues. This TCR came from a young woman in good health and CMV-seropositive. The J gene is TRBJ1-5, the V gene TRBV4-2, with 8 positions matching TRBD1. Sequenced material: PBMCs. The CDR3 sequence is CASSQDGQGSQPQHF. In DNA form, the CDR3 reads TGTGCCAGCAGCCAAGACGGACAGGGTAGTCAGCCCCAGCATTTT.